These 28 T cell receptor beta chains were sequenced from one sample in a study of cytomegalovirus exposure and HLA in healthy donors. The PCR contained 60 Vbeta and 13 Jbeta primers. This table comes from immunoSEQ multiplex PCR, and its TCRdb copy is limited to in-frame clones, with some not included. The top ten hold roughly 10% of the sample, which has fewer than 250,000 clones, over 80% seen once. The specimen was PBMCs. The receptors come from a woman aged 45-60 years in good health and CMV-seropositive.

The chain employs TRBV4-3 and TRBJ2-5; 8 bases are shared with TRBD2. The J call is in doubt because the DNA end fits TRBJ2-7 better. The CDR3 spans 15 residues. Germline lookup yields CDR1 LGHNA and CDR2 YSLEER. CDR3 region: CASSQVRGDSYEQYF. CDR3 in DNA: TGCGCCAGCAGCCAAGTGCGGGGGGACTCCTACGAGCAGTACTTC.

V gene TRBV5-1 combines with J gene TRBJ1-6, with 9 bases that match TRBD1. The junction had 5 bases not matched to a gene; V was cut back by 4 bases and J by 9 bases. Germline values: CDR1 SGHRS, CDR2 YFSETQ. The CDR3 extends over 14 amino acids. In DNA, the CDR3 is TGCGCCAGCAGCACAGGGGGCGCGAGTTCACCCCTCCACTTT. Translating it yields CASSTGGASSPLHF.

This clone has a handful of counts. The chain is built from TRBV5-1 and TRBJ1-4, with D perhaps matching TRBD1 (6 bases). V was trimmed by 3 bases and J by 8 bases, leaving 11 bases between them. The germline V gene encodes CDR1 SGHRS and CDR2 YFSETQ. CDR3 length: 13 amino acids. CDR3 amino acids: CASSSTGAEKLFF. The CDR3 DNA follows: TGCGCCAGCAGCTCGACAGGAGCCGAAAAACTGTTTTTT.

The gene calls are TRBV29-1 and TRBJ2-7, with 9 bases identical to TRBD1. With 4 bases clipped from V and 3 bases from J, the junction kept 7 bases outside the gene matches. The CDR3 has 14 amino acids. Germline CDR1 reads SQVTM; CDR2 reads ANQGSEA. CDR3 sequence: CSVAPGQGLYEQYF. In nucleotides, the CDR3 is TGCAGCGTTGCGCCGGGACAGGGCCTCTACGAGCAGTACTTC.

V gene TRBV6-1 combines with J gene TRBJ2-3; 8 nucleotides line up with TRBD2. In germline, CDR1 is MNHNS, CDR2 SASEGT. The CDR3 extends over 14 amino acids. The J segment lost 1 base and the V segment lost 6 bases, leaving 3 bases of the junction unmatched. CDR3 in DNA: TGTGCCAGCAGCCAACTAGCGGGCACAGATACGCAGTATTTT. Translated: CASSQLAGTDTQYF.

As to this clone: Germline and junction disagree at one end, which may indicate a read error. The V call is TRBV6-5, the J call TRBJ2-7, with 9 bases matching TRBD1. The CDR3 contains 15 residues. The germline gives CDR1 MNHEY, CDR2 SVGAGI. The CDR3 reads CASSTPQGASYEQCF. The CDR3 bases are TGTGCCAGCAGTACCCCACAGGGGGCCTCCTACGAGCAGTGCTTC.

The chain carries TRBV5-5 and TRBJ1-6; a possible D gene is TRBD1 (6 bases). Germline lookup yields CDR1 SGHKS and CDR2 YYEKEE (reference sequence). Trimming shortened V by 1 base and J by 7 bases, and 18 bases separated the two germline ends. The CDR3 totals 17 residues. The CDR3 region has the DNA TGTGCCAGCAGCTTGAACATAGAAGGCAGGGGCAATTCACCCCTCCACTTT. Protein product: CASSLNIEGRGNSPLHF.

V and J are TRBV30 and TRBJ1-4, with 8 bases that match TRBD1. Germline CDR1 is GTSNPN and CDR2 is SVGIG (reference sequence). V was pared by 4 bases and J by 8 bases, with 9 bases of the junction left unmatched. The CDR3 spans 14 residues. CDR3: CAWNSGTGYEKLFF. The CDR3 DNA reads as TGTGCCTGGAACTCTGGGACAGGCTACGAAAAACTGTTTTTT.

The chain joins TRBV29-1 to TRBJ1-1; D is perhaps TRBD1 (6 bases). The V gene lost 5 bases and the J gene lost 1 base, with 11 bases spanning the gap. CDR1 is SQVTM, CDR2 ANQGSEA, per germline. The CDR3 totals 13 residues. The chain's CDR3 is CSVHRDKNTEAFF. The CDR3 nucleotides read TGCAGCGTTCACCGGGACAAGAACACTGAAGCTTTCTTT.

CDR3 amino acids: CASSPWGDSHGYTF. The CDR3 DNA follows: TGTGCCAGCAGCCCTTGGGGGGACAGCCACGGCTACACCTTC. The chain is built from TRBV13 and TRBJ1-2, with 7 bases identical to TRBD1. Germline-derived CDR1 and CDR2 are PRHDT and FYEKMQ (reference sequence). The junction had 11 bases not matched to a gene; V was cut back by 5 bases and J by 8 bases. CDR3 length: 14 amino acids. Supplemented by reference TRBV13 and TRBJ1-2, the full variable domain reads AAGVIQSPRHLIKEKRETATLKCYPIPRHDTVYWYQQGPGQDPQFLISFYEKMQSDKGSIPDRFSAQQFSDYHSELNMSSLELGDSALYFCASSPWGDSHGYTFGSGTRLTVV.

V is TRBV25-1 and J is TRBJ1-1; TRBD1 is a possible D gene (6 bases). The ends were cut back, 5 bases at V and 9 bases at J, with 25 bases in the middle. CDR3 length: 16 residues. Germline V lookup: CDR1 MGHDK, CDR2 SYGVNS. In DNA, the CDR3 is TGTGCCAGCAGTCCACGTAAAGGACAGAGGGGACCCCAAGCTTTCTTT. As protein: CASSPRKGQRGPQAFF.

This clone came up once. This chain links TRBV11-2 with TRBJ1-1; D is undetermined. Trimming removed 5 bases from V and 0 bases from J, with 13 bases in between. The CDR3 sequence is 15 residues long. Germline V CDR1 and CDR2: SGHAT, FQNNGV. For the CDR3, the DNA is TGTGCCAGCAGCCAACAGACAATGATGAACACTGAAGCTTTCTTT. Translation: CASSQQTMMNTEAFF.

V and J are TRBV5-8 and TRBJ2-5; TRBD1 agrees at 9 bases. V shed 4 bases, J shed 4 bases, and the junction held 5 bases outside the gene matches. CDR3 size: 14 residues. The V gene's germline CDR1 is SGHTS and CDR2 YDEGEE. The CDR3 nucleotides are TGTGCCAGCAGCCTGGGACAGGGAAGAGAGACCCAGTACTTC. Translating gives CASSLGQGRETQYF.

The chain recombines TRBV7-9 with TRBJ1-1, with 9 bases identical to TRBD1. The trim removed 4 bases at V and 0 bases at J, leaving 3 bases unmatched. The CDR3 totals 15 residues. Germline V CDR1 and CDR2: SEHNR, FQNEAQ (reference sequence). The CDR3 DNA is TGTGCCAGCAGCTCCAACAGGGGGCTGAACACTGAAGCTTTCTTT. This codes for CASSSNRGLNTEAFF.

Written as DNA, the CDR3 is TGCGCCAGCAGCTCGACGACAGGTCACTCTGGAAACACCATATATTTT. Residues: CASSSTTGHSGNTIYF. The chain recombines TRBV5-1 with TRBJ1-3; D is perhaps TRBD1 (6 bases). Germline V gene sequence: CDR1 SGHRS, CDR2 YFSETQ. V was shortened by 3 bases and J by 0 bases, with 13 bases between the two germline ends. This CDR3 spans 16 amino acids.

The chain uses TRBV10-1 and TRBJ2-7; TRBD2 agrees at 11 bases. This CDR3 region has 15 residues. Looked up from germline, CDR1 is WNHNN and CDR2 is SYGVQD (reference sequence). V shed 6 bases and J 0 bases; nucleotides not matched to a gene: 4. The CDR3 DNA sequence: TGCGCCAGCAGAAACGGGACTAGCGGCTCCTACGAGCAGTACTTC. Protein sequence: CASRNGTSGSYEQYF.

This sequence joins TRBV6-5 and TRBJ2-7, with D perhaps matching TRBD2 (6 bases). Germline CDR1 MNHEY, CDR2 SVGAGI. The CDR3 covers 14 residues. Trimming removed 6 bases at V and 0 bases at J, with 12 bases between. CDR3 nucleotide sequence: TGTGCCAGCAGGGCGGGACGGGGCTCCTACGAGCAGTACTTC. This encodes CASRAGRGSYEQYF.

This clone was seen just once. The V call is TRBV5-5, the J call TRBJ2-1; perhaps TRBD2 as D (6 bases). In germline, CDR1 is SGHKS, CDR2 YYEKEE (reference sequence). Trimming cost V 4 bases and J 8 bases, with 16 bases left between them. The CDR3 runs to 14 residues. The CDR3 loop reads CASSPLLLADEQFF. The CDR3 DNA follows: TGTGCCAGCAGCCCCCTCCTTTTAGCGGATGAGCAGTTCTTC.

V is TRBV5-1 and J is TRBJ2-3, with no clear D. From germline, CDR1 is SGHRS and CDR2 YFSETQ. Trimming shortened V by 0 bases and J by 7 bases, and 9 bases separated the two germline ends. The CDR3 has 13 residues. CDR3 amino acids: CASSLGGANTQYF. Here the CDR3 DNA reads TGCGCCAGCAGCTTGGGCGGTGCGAATACGCAGTATTTT.

V gene TRBV19 combines with J gene TRBJ1-3; D unclear. The CDR3 runs to 18 residues. The V and J ends lost 5 bases and 0 bases respectively, with 20 bases between them. The germline CDR1 and CDR2 sequences are LNHDA and SQIVND (reference sequence). The CDR3 protein is CASSPARNILSSGNTIYF. CDR3 coding DNA: TGTGCCAGTAGTCCCGCAAGAAATATTCTGAGCTCTGGAAACACCATATATTTT.

V is TRBV5-1 and J is TRBJ2-5; a weak D match, TRBD1 (7 bases). Per germline, CDR1 SGHRS and CDR2 YFSETQ. The CDR3 extends over 15 amino acids. V was pared by 5 bases and J by 2 bases, with 16 bases between. DNA for the CDR3: TGCGCCAGCAGGGAGGAGCAGGGGGGACAAGAGACCCAGTACTTC. It codes for CASREEQGGQETQYF.

This clone was counted ten times or more. The chain joins TRBV4-3 to TRBJ1-3; D uncertain. V was pared by 0 bases and J by 0 bases, with 9 bases between. CDR1 and CDR2 (germline): LGHNA, YSLEER. The CDR3 length is 16 residues. CDR3 nucleotides: TGCGCCAGCAGCCAAGACCAGAGGTCCTCTGGAAACACCATATATTTT. This codes for CASSQDQRSSGNTIYF.

The gene calls are TRBV5-4 and TRBJ2-7; tentative D call: TRBD1 (6 bases). The germline V gene encodes CDR1 SGHNT and CDR2 YYREEE (reference sequence). The V gene lost 0 bases and the J gene lost 6 bases, with 10 bases spanning the gap. There are 13 residues in the CDR3. CDR3 nucleotide sequence: TGTGCCAGCAGCTTGGACAGGGCGGGCGAGCAGTACTTC. It is translated as CASSLDRAGEQYF.

The chain links TRBV5-1 to TRBJ2-5, with 7 bases that match TRBD1. From germline, CDR1 is SGHRS and CDR2 YFSETQ. CDR3 length equals 13 residues. The ends lost 4 bases at V and 5 bases at J; junction bases unmatched: 5. For the CDR3, the DNA is TGCGCCAGCAGCGACAGGGTAGGGGAGACCCAGTACTTC. It translates to CASSDRVGETQYF.

This chain connects TRBV9 to TRBJ1-4; 7 nucleotides align to TRBD1. The germline CDR1 and CDR2 sequences are SGDLS and YYNGEE. With V trimmed by 3 bases and J by 5 bases, 7 bases remained unmatched. CDR3 length: 15 residues. The CDR3 DNA reads TGTGCCAGCAGCGCCTTTCCGGGACAGAATGAAAAACTGTTTTTT. Its protein product is CASSAFPGQNEKLFF.

The CDR3 loop reads CATSRDNARRETQYF. CDR3 DNA: TGTGCCACCAGCAGAGATAACGCGCGTCGGGAGACCCAGTACTTC. V gene TRBV15 combines with J gene TRBJ2-5; D is unresolved. V gave up 0 bases and J gave up 5 bases, with 13 bases separating them. In germline, CDR1 is LNHNV, CDR2 YYDKDF (reference sequence). The CDR3 totals 15 residues.

This sequence joins TRBV5-6 and TRBJ2-2; the match to TRBD1 covers 9 bases. V trimming: 1 base; J trimming: 6 bases; junction bases outside the gene matches: 7. The CDR3 is 16 residues long. Per the germline V gene, CDR1 is SGHDT and CDR2 is YYEEEE. In nucleotides, the CDR3 is TGTGCCAGCAGCTTGAGGACAGGGGCCGTACCCGGGGAGCTGTTTTTT. It translates to CASSLRTGAVPGELFF. The entire variable domain, with the rest obtained from reference TRBV5-6 and TRBJ2-2, is as follows: DAGVTQSPTHLIKTRGQQVTLRCSPKSGHDTVSWYQQALGQGPQFIFQYYEEEERQRGNFPDRFSGHQFPNYSSELNVNALLLGDSALYLCASSLRTGAVPGELFFGEGSRLTVL.

This clone was observed once. V is TRBV30 and J is TRBJ1-6; D might be TRBD1 (6 bases). Germline CDR1 GTSNPN, CDR2 SVGIG (reference sequence). V was clipped by 4 bases and J by 9 bases, with 16 bases between them. The CDR3 has 14 amino acids. This CDR3 is CAWTGIGGGSPLHF. CDR3 coding DNA: TGTGCCTGGACCGGAATAGGGGGTGGTTCACCCCTCCACTTT.